Sequencing of this T cell receptor (beta chain) was carried out in a study of shared clonotypes between healthy human individuals. Regarding the study as a whole: Measured sharing among donors was expected to vary with sequencing depth. Few donors restricted represented genetic and exposure-history diversity.

A word on this clone: No antigen is known for it.

After removal of 0 bases from V and 4 bases from J, the junction contained 4 bases not matched to a gene. CDR3 length: 15 amino acids. The germline V gene encodes CDR1 SGHVS and CDR2 FQNEAQ. In the original analysis: ImmunoSEQ sequences covered only the junction and lacked quality scores; filtering therefore differed. Some clones are missing from TCRdb's copy, which holds only in-frame ones; the method was immunoSEQ multiplex PCR. The V and J calls and the clone size are those of that table, but D and trimming were determined from the DNA. This sample has hundreds of thousands of clones; approximately 96% occur once, and the top ten carry roughly 0.12%. Naive-designated CD8 cells lacked CD45RO, were positively enriched for CCR7, and omitted terminally differentiated effector memory CD45RA+ cells. Everyone who donated was a Caucasian adult who lived in Nashville, Tennessee.

The chain carries TRBV7-8 and TRBJ1-1, with 8 bases lining up with TRBD1. The sample taken for sequencing was naive CD8+ T cells sorted from blood. The sequence was collected from a woman aged 25 to 39 in good health. CDR3: CASSLAQGAVTEAFF. In DNA form, the CDR3 reads TGTGCCAGCAGCTTAGCCCAGGGGGCTGTCACTGAAGCTTTCTTT.